Many counts were recorded for the clone carrying this T cell receptor beta chain. Antigen specificity is unknown. The CDR3 is 14 amino acids. CDR1 MNHNS and CDR2 SASEGT come from the germline V gene. Trimming at V came to 4 bases and at J to 9 bases, leaving 5 bases not matched to a gene. TCRdb reanalysed the reads using MiXCR and keeps one entry per CDR3 protein. The repertoire holds fewer than 80,000 distinct CDR3 sequences, with around 3.4% as singletons. This sample was taken from a study of T cell repertoires in cytomegalovirus infection. At the level of the study: A matching HLA type, together with CMV infection, was signaled by public TCR beta signatures.

Study-wide results and caveats: Carriage of CMV together with the relevant HLA was identifiable through cumulative public TCR beta family frequency. The response measured ex vivo was dominated by TCR beta clonotypes (HLA-C-restricted and CMV-specific).

The TCR comes from a human donor in good health (CMV status not recorded). Some clones in this sample may be carry-over from other donors' samples. The rearrangement links TRBV6-1 to TRBJ2-6, with 8 bases aligning to TRBD1. Sequenced: PBMCs. DNA for the CDR3: TGTGCCAGCAGTGCCTCCGGGACAGGCAACGTCCTGACTTTC. Its translation is CASSASGTGNVLTF.